The 27 T cell receptor beta chains below were found in one sample sequenced in a study of blood T cells in healthy people across ages. The use of a sample-barcoded 5' primer and a J-beta primer mix characterized a second PCR of roughly 7 to 11 cycles. TCRdb redid the calling of the 5' RACE reads with MiXCR, one entry per CDR3 protein. Of 650,000 to 700,000 distinct CDR3 sequences detected, approximately 30% appear once; the ten largest clones hold 15%. The sequencing input was blood. These receptors originate from a woman at least 80 years old in good health.

This clonotype was detected ten times or more. The chain uses TRBV7-9 and TRBJ2-1; a possible D gene is TRBD2 (6 bases). V dropped 3 bases and J dropped 0 bases, with 12 bases sitting between them. This CDR3 is 16 amino acids long. From germline, CDR1 is SEHNR and CDR2 FQNEAQ (reference sequence). In DNA, the CDR3 is TGTGCCAGCAGCTTGCGGGGCTCCTACTCCTACAATGAGCAGTTCTTC. It yields the protein CASSLRGSYSYNEQFF.

This clonotype showed up many times. The rearrangement joins TRBV7-3 to TRBJ2-1; D might be TRBD1 (5 bases). The V end lost 4 bases, the J end lost 4 bases, and 8 bases lay between the germline ends. The CDR3 sequence is 13 residues long. CDR1 and CDR2 (germline): SGHTA, FQGTGA. CDR3: CASSSDTYNEQFF. CDR3 coding DNA: TGTGCCAGCAGCTCGGACACGTACAATGAGCAGTTCTTC.

The rearrangement uses TRBV19 and TRBJ1-1, with TRBD1 matching 10 bases. With V trimmed by 10 bases and J by 2 bases, 4 bases remained unmatched. Per germline, CDR1 LNHDA and CDR2 SQIVND (reference sequence). CDR3 length: 13 amino acids. CDR3 sequence: CATSTGGNTEAFF. The CDR3 coding sequence is TGTGCCACCTCGACAGGGGGCAACACTGAAGCTTTCTTT.

For this clonotype: One base away lies a much larger clone, so this may be a sequencing read error. The rearrangement links TRBV28 to TRBJ2-7, with TRBD2 as a possible D gene (5 bases). The germline V gene encodes CDR1 MDHEN and CDR2 SYDVKM. This CDR3 contains 14 residues. V was clipped by 5 bases and J by 2 bases, with 13 bases between them. The DNA of the CDR3 is TGTGCCAGCAGTGTAGCCCCGGGAACCTACGAGCAGTACTTC. Its protein is CASSVAPGTYEQYF.

The gene calls are TRBV5-5 and TRBJ1-4, with no clear D. The CDR3 sequence is 15 residues long. V dropped 4 bases and J dropped 5 bases, with 15 bases sitting between them. Germline CDR1 reads SGHKS; CDR2 reads YYEKEE (reference sequence). The CDR3 nucleotides are TGTGCCAGCAGCGCAGACGGTTTAAAGAATGAAAAACTGTTTTTT. The encoded protein is CASSADGLKNEKLFF.

In this sample, this clonotype turned up many times. The V call is TRBV24-1, the J call TRBJ1-5; D may be TRBD1 (5 bases). This CDR3 contains 15 residues. V was clipped by 4 bases and J by 1 base, with 10 bases between them. Germline V gene data show CDR1 as KGHDR and CDR2 as SFDVKD. In DNA, the CDR3 is TGTGCCACCAGTGACCAGTCAGGGAGCAATCAGCCCCAGCATTTT. Its translation is CATSDQSGSNQPQHF.

Turning to this clonotype: A much larger clone differs from this one at a single base, so this may be a read error. The genes are TRBV5-1 and TRBJ2-5, with 10 bases lining up with TRBD1. With 4 bases clipped from V and 11 bases from J, the junction kept 14 bases outside the gene matches. From germline, CDR1 is SGHRS and CDR2 YFSETQ. The CDR3 runs to 15 residues. The CDR3 DNA follows: TGCGCCAGCAGCGCCGGGACAGGGGATACCAATGAGCAGTACTTC. This gives the protein CASSAGTGDTNEQYF.

This clonotype has at least ten counts. V usage is TRBV5-1 and J usage is TRBJ2-1; TRBD1 or TRBD2 may be the D gene (5 bases each). Germline V gene data show CDR1 as SGHRS and CDR2 as YFSETQ. This CDR3 comprises 15 residues. Trimming took 4 bases from V and 2 from J, leaving 13 bases between them. CDR3 amino acids: CASSPGTNTYNEQFF. The CDR3, as DNA: TGCGCCAGCAGCCCCGGGACGAATACCTACAATGAGCAGTTCTTC.

This clonotype was seen ten or more times. The chain employs TRBV12-3 or TRBV12-4 and TRBJ1-2; D is undetermined. V lost 3 bases and J lost 8, with 10 bases in between. The CDR3 consists of 12 residues. CDR3 bases: TGTGCCAGCAGTTTCATGGGAGGCGGCTACACCTTC. The encoded protein is CASSFMGGGYTF.

Ten or more counts support this clonotype. The chain employs TRBV7-3 and TRBJ2-6; no reliable D call. The CDR3 has 19 residues. Germline V lookup: CDR1 SGHTA, CDR2 FQGTGA. Trimming removed 2 bases at V and 0 bases at J, with 17 bases between. The CDR3 DNA follows: TGTGCCAGCAGCTTATCCGCTGAGATAACGGGCTCTGGGGCCAACGTCCTGACTTTC. Encoded protein: CASSLSAEITGSGANVLTF.

As concerns this clonotype: This clone may be a read error of a much larger clone one base away. This chain joins TRBV6-5 and TRBJ2-5, with D maybe TRBD2 (6 bases). Germline loops: CDR1 MNHEY, CDR2 SVGAGI. This CDR3 is built from 15 residues. V was clipped by 7 bases and J by 3 bases, with 18 bases between them. The CDR3 DNA sequence: TGTGCCAGCACCTCAGGACGGGGGTTTGAAGAGACCCAGTACTTC. Translated, it gives CASTSGRGFEETQYF.

The chain couples TRBV20-1 to TRBJ2-5, with 13 bases matching TRBD2. The J call may be in error: the DNA end matches TRBJ2-7 better. There are 14 residues in the CDR3. Germline CDR1 and CDR2: DFQATT and SNEGSKA (reference sequence). CDR3 loop: CSARGTSGDHEQYF. In nucleotides, the CDR3 is TGCAGTGCTAGGGGGACTAGCGGGGACCACGAGCAGTACTTC.

This chain joins TRBV29-1 and TRBJ2-1, with TRBD2 identical over 11 bases. This CDR3 is 15 amino acids long. After removal of 4 bases from V and 5 bases from J, the junction contained 7 bases not matched to a gene. Germline V lookup: CDR1 SQVTM, CDR2 ANQGSEA. CDR3 sequence: CSVAPRLAGNNEQFF. CDR3 nucleotide sequence: TGCAGCGTTGCCCCTCGACTAGCGGGGAACAATGAGCAGTTCTTC.

This clonotype has more than one count but fewer than ten. The J gene is TRBJ1-6, the V gene TRBV30; no reliable D call. The germline V gene encodes CDR1 GTSNPN and CDR2 SVGIG (reference sequence). The CDR3 consists of 15 residues. V was clipped by 0 bases and J by 0 bases, with 6 bases between them. The CDR3 DNA follows: TGTGCCTGGAGTGTGGGTAGCTCCTATAATTCACCCCTCCACTTT. It codes for CAWSVGSSYNSPLHF. Based on the CDR3 plus reference TRBV30 and TRBJ1-6, the full variable domain is SQTIHQWPATLVQPVGSPLSLECTVEGTSNPNLYWYRQAAGRGLQLLFYSVGIGQISSEVPQNLSASRPQDRQFILSSKKLLLSDSGFYLCAWSVGSSYNSPLHFGNGTRLTVT.

This clonotype was recorded at least ten times. This chain connects TRBV4-2 to TRBJ2-7, with D perhaps matching TRBD1 or TRBD2 (7 bases each). Germline CDR1 and CDR2: LGHNA and YNFKEQ. The CDR3 runs to 17 residues. V lost 0 bases and J lost 0, with 15 bases in between. CDR3 amino acids: CASSQDQGGESSYEQYF. The CDR3 DNA reads TGTGCCAGCAGCCAAGACCAGGGGGGGGAGAGCTCCTACGAGCAGTACTTC.

Many counts were recorded for this clonotype. The chain links TRBV10-3 to TRBJ1-5; 7 bases match TRBD1. The CDR3 covers 13 residues. With 4 bases clipped from V and 4 bases from J, the junction kept 1 base outside the gene matches. Germline values: CDR1 ENHRY, CDR2 SYGVKD. The CDR3 DNA follows: TGTGCCATCAGTGCGGACAGGAATCAGCCCCAGCATTTT. Its translation: CAISADRNQPQHF.

This clonotype occurred a few times. A much more abundant neighbour one base away suggests this may be a read error. The chain carries TRBV7-2 and TRBJ2-5; 12 bases line up with TRBD1. The germline CDR1 and CDR2 sequences are SGHTA and FQGNSA. Unmatched junction bases numbered 15, after V lost 2 bases and J lost 11 bases. There are 17 residues in the CDR3. CDR3 region: CASSLMVGQGARNEQYF. The DNA of the CDR3 is TGTGCCAGCAGCTTAATGGTGGGACAGGGGGCGCGAAATGAGCAGTACTTC.

V gene TRBV5-1 combines with J gene TRBJ1-2; 8 bases match TRBD1. J was trimmed by 1 base and V by 4 bases; bases with no gene match: 9. Germline lookup yields CDR1 SGHRS and CDR2 YFSETQ. The CDR3 has 16 residues. The CDR3: CASSPWTGLGNYGYTF. The CDR3 region has the DNA TGCGCCAGCAGCCCCTGGACAGGGTTGGGTAACTATGGCTACACCTTC.

The V call is TRBV28, the J call TRBJ2-7; no clear D gene. The CDR3 has 14 amino acids. The germline gives CDR1 MDHEN, CDR2 SYDVKM. V shed 3 bases and J shed 0 bases, with 9 bases lying between them. The CDR3 DNA is TGTGCCAGCAGTTTTTCCGTGTCCTCCTACGAGCAGTACTTC. Residues: CASSFSVSSYEQYF.

This chain links TRBV6-6 with TRBJ1-2; D uncertain. Trimming took off 6 bases at V and 7 bases at J, with 9 bases between the two ends. The CDR3 runs to 11 residues. CDR1 is MNHNY, CDR2 SVGAGI, per germline (reference sequence). Written as DNA, the CDR3 is TGTGCCAGCAGCTTGTGGGGTGGCTACACCTTC. Translating gives CASSLWGGYTF.

The chain employs TRBV20-1 and TRBJ2-7; D not certain. This CDR3 region has 14 residues. The V and J ends lost 2 bases and 4 bases respectively, with 15 bases between them. The germline V gene encodes CDR1 DFQATT and CDR2 SNEGSKA (reference sequence). The CDR3 DNA follows: TGCAGTGCTAGAAGCATGCAGGCCGAATACGAGCAGTACTTC. This translates into CSARSMQAEYEQYF.

In its sample, this clonotype was seen many times. This rearrangement joins TRBV27 to TRBJ2-7; 11 bases line up with TRBD1. V lost 5 bases, J lost 2 bases, and 14 bases stayed unmatched. The CDR3 extends over 18 amino acids. Per the germline V gene, CDR1 is MNHEY and CDR2 is SMNVEV (reference sequence). The CDR3, as DNA: TGTGCCAGCAGTATGAGGACAGGGGGCTTGGTGACCCCCTACGAGCAGTACTTC. Translation gives CASSMRTGGLVTPYEQYF.

The chain uses TRBV7-2 and TRBJ2-3; D is ambiguous. Germline values: CDR1 SGHTA, CDR2 FQGNSA. V was clipped by 7 bases and J by 7 bases, with 9 bases between them. The CDR3 spans 11 residues. In nucleotides, the CDR3 is TGTACCAGCACCAAAACAAATACGCAGTATTTT. It codes for CTSTKTNTQYF.

Concerning this clonotype itself: This may stem from a read error, because a much larger clone lies one nucleotide away. The chain uses TRBV20-1 and TRBJ2-1, with TRBD2 matching 15 bases. Germline V lookup: CDR1 DFQATT, CDR2 SNEGSKA (reference sequence). The J segment lost 6 bases and the V segment lost 5 bases, leaving 14 bases of the junction unmatched. CDR3 length equals 18 residues. The CDR3 sequence is CSAGSPGLAGGGINEQFF. The CDR3 nucleotides read TGCAGTGCTGGATCCCCGGGACTAGCGGGGGGCGGGATCAATGAGCAGTTCTTC.

This clonotype was counted only a few times. The chain employs TRBV29-1 and TRBJ1-4; 8 bases align to TRBD1. Per germline, CDR1 SQVTM and CDR2 ANQGSEA. The CDR3 is 14 residues long. Losses at the gene ends were 6 bases for V and 1 base for J; bases not matched to a gene: 4. CDR3 nucleotides: TGCAGCGTATCACAGGGGGGAACTAATGAAAAACTGTTTTTT. Translation: CSVSQGGTNEKLFF.

This rearrangement joins TRBV5-1 to TRBJ2-3, with D perhaps TRBD1 (6 bases). V was pared by 7 bases and J by 2 bases, with 20 bases between. Germline V gene data show CDR1 as SGHRS and CDR2 as YFSETQ. This CDR3 has 16 amino acids. The CDR3 DNA follows: TGCGCCAGCGCCCCGGGACACAGGGCCGACACAGATACGCAGTATTTT. This codes for CASAPGHRADTDTQYF.

As for this clonotype: One end of the junction does not line up with germline, which may come from a read error. The chain has TRBV9 and TRBJ1-1, with D hard to call. CDR3 size: 13 residues. Germline assignment: CDR1 SGDLS and CDR2 YYNGEE. The chain's CDR3 is CACSTHGNTEAFF. The CDR3 region has the DNA TGTGCCTGCAGCACCCACGGGAACACTGAAGCTTTCTTT.